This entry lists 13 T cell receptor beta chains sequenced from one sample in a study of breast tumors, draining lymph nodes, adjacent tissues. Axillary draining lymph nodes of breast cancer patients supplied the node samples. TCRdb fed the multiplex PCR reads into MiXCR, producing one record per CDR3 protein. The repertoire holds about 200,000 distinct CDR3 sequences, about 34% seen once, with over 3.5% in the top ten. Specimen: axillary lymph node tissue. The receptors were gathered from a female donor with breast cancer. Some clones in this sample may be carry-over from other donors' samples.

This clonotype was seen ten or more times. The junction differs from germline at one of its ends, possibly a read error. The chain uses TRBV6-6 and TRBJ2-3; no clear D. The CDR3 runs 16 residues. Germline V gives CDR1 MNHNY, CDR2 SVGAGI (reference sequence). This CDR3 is CASSHSPSSLGDTQYF. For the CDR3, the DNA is TGTGCCAGCAGTCACTCGCCATCCAGCTTGGGAGATACGCAGTATTTT.

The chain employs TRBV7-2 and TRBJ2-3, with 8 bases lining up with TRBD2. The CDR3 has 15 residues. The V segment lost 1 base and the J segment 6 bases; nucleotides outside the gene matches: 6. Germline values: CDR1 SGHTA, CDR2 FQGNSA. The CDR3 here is CASSLVGLATDTQYF. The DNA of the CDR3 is TGTGCCAGCAGCTTAGTAGGACTAGCAACCGATACGCAGTATTTT.

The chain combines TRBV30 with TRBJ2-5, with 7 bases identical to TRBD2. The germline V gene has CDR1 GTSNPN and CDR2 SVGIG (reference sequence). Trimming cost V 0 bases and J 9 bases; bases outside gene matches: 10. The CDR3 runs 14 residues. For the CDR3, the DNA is TGTGCCTGGAGTGTACGTGCGACTAGCTCCGCCCAGTACTTC. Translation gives CAWSVRATSSAQYF. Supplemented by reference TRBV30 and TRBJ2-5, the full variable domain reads SQTIHQWPATLVQPVGSPLSLECTVEGTSNPNLYWYRQAAGRGLQLLFYSVGIGQISSEVPQNLSASRPQDRQFILSSKKLLLSDSGFYLCAWSVRATSSAQYFGPGTRLLVL.

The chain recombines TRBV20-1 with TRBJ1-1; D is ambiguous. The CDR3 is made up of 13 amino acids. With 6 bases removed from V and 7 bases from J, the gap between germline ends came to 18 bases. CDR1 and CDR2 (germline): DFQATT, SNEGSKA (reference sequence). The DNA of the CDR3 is TGCAGTGCCCTACGGGAAGCTTCTGGTGAAGCTTTCTTT. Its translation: CSALREASGEAFF.

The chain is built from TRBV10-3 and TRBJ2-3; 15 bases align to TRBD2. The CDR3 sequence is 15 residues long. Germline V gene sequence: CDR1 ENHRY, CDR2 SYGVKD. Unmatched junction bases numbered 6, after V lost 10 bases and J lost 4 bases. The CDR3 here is CATGLAGGRPDTQYF. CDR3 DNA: TGTGCCACAGGACTAGCGGGAGGGCGCCCAGATACGCAGTATTTT.

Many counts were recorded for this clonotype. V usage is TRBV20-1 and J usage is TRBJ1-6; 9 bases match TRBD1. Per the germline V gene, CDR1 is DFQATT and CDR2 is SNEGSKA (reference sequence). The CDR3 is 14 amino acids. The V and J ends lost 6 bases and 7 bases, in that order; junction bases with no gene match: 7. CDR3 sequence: CSAMGQGRNSPLHF. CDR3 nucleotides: TGCAGTGCCATGGGACAGGGCAGGAATTCACCCCTCCACTTT.

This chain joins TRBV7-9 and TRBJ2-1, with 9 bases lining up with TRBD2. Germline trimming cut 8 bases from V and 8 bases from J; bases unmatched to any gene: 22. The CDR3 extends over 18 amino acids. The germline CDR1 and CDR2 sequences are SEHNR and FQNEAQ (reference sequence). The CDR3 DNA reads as TGTGCCAGCGCCAGCAGCCCCCGGGGTAGCGGGAGATTGGATGAGCAGTTCTTC. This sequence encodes CASASSPRGSGRLDEQFF.

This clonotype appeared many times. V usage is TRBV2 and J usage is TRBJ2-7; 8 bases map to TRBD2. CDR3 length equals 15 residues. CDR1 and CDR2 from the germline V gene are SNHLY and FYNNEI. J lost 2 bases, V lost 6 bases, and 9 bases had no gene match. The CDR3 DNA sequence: TGTGCCAGCAGATCCCCCAGCGGGGGAGCCTACGAGCAGTACTTC. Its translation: CASRSPSGGAYEQYF.

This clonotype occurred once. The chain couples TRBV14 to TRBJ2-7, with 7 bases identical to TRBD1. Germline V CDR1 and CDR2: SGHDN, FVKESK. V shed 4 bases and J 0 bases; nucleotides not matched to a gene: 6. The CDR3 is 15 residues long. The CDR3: CASSLTGTVSYEQYF. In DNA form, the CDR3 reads TGTGCCAGCAGCCTAACCGGGACAGTCTCCTACGAGCAGTACTTC.

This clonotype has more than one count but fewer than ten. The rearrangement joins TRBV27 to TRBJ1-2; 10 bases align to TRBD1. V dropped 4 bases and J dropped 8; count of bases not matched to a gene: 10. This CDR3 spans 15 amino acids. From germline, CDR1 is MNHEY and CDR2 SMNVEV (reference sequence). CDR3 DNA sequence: TGTGCCAGCAGTTCACGGGGACAGGGGAGAGGGGGCTACACCTTC. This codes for CASSSRGQGRGGYTF.

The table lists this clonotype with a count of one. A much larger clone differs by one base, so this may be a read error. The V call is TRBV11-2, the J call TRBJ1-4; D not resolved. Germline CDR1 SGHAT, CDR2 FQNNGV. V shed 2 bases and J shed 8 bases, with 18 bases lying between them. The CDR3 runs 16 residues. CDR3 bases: TGTGCCAGCAGCTTAATGGGCTACGAGGTAGGGGAAAAACTGTTTTTT. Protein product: CASSLMGYEVGEKLFF.

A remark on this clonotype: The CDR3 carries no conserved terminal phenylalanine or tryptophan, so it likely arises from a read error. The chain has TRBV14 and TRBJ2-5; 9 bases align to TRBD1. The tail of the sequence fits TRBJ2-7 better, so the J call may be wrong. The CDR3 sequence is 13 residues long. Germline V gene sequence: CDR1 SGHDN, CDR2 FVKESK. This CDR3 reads CASGRDRAGEQYS. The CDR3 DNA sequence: TGTGCCAGCGGCCGGGACAGGGCGGGCGAGCAGTACTCC.

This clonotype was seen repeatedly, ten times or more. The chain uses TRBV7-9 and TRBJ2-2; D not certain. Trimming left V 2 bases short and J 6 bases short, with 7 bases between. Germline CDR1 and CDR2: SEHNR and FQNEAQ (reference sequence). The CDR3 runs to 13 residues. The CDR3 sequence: CASSLNIAGELFF. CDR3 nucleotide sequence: TGTGCCAGCAGCTTAAACATCGCCGGGGAGCTGTTTTTT.